The following is a TCR beta chain sequence with its context. Sequenced by immunoSEQ multiplex PCR; TCRdb stores in-frame clones only, minus some. Of fewer than 500,000 clones in the sample, roughly 85% were seen once. The V gene's germline CDR1 is SGHTA and CDR2 FQGNSA. This CDR3 is built from 13 residues. The germline V and J ends were trimmed by 5 bases and 0 bases, with 6 bases remaining between them. This sample was taken from a study of blood T cell repertoires in COVID-19. Across the whole study: Sites in the United States, Italy and Spain provided acute and convalescent COVID-19 samples.

The clonotype comes from a young woman with active or convalescent COVID-19. Sequenced material: peripheral blood. The chain has TRBV7-2 and TRBJ2-3, with D uncertain. This CDR3 reads CASSPESTDTQYF. Here the CDR3 DNA reads TGTGCCAGCAGCCCCGAGAGCACAGATACGCAGTATTTT.